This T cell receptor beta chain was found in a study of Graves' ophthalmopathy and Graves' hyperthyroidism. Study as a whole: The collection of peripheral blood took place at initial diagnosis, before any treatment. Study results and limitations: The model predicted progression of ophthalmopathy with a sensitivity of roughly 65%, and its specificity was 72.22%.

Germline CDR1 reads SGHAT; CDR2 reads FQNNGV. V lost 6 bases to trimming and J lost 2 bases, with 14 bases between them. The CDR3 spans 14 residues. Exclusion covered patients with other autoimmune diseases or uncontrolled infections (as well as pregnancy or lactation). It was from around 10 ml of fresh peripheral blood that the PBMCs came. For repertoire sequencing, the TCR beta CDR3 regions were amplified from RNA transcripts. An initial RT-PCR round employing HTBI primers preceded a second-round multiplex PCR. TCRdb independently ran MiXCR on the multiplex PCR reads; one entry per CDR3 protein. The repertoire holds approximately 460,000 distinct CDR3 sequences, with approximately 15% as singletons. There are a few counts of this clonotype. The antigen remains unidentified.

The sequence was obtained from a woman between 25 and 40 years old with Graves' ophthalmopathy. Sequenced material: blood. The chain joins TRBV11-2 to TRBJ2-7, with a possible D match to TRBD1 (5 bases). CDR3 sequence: CASRNGQGPYEQYF. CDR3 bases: TGTGCCAGCAGGAACGGGCAGGGCCCCTACGAGCAGTACTTC.